One and the same sample provided the 8 T cell receptor beta chains below, sequenced in a study of blood T cells in healthy people across ages. Alongside a J-beta primer mix, a sample-barcoded 5' primer served in a second PCR lasting roughly 7 to 11 cycles. Using its own MiXCR run on the 5' RACE reads, TCRdb lists one record per CDR3 protein. The data hold around 1,600,000 distinct CDR3 sequences, with 35% to 45% observed a single time. Sequenced sample: blood. These receptor sequences come from a woman in her late teens or twenties in good health.

This clonotype was recorded a few times. The chain recombines TRBV11-2 with TRBJ2-3; D is possibly TRBD2 (5 bases). CDR1 is SGHAT, CDR2 FQNNGV, per germline. Trimming shortened V by 0 bases and J by 1 base, and 11 bases separated the two germline ends. The CDR3 spans 16 residues. CDR3 DNA: TGTGCCAGCAGCTTAGATTTCCGGGGAGGCACAGATACGCAGTATTTT. Translation gives CASSLDFRGGTDTQYF. Full variable domain (rest looked up from reference TRBV11-2 and TRBJ2-3): EAGVAQSPRYKIIEKRQSVAFWCNPISGHATLYWYQQILGQGPKLLIQFQNNGVVDDSQLPKDRFSAERLKGVDSTLKIQPAKLEDSAVYLCASSLDFRGGTDTQYFGPGTRLTVL.

The CDR3 nucleotides are TGCGCCAGCAGCCACGGTGGGACAGACCCCGGGACTAGCGGCTACGAGCAGTACTTC. This translates into CASSHGGTDPGTSGYEQYF. V gene TRBV4-3 combines with J gene TRBJ2-7; TRBD2 matches at 11 bases. V shed 3 bases and J 3 bases; nucleotides not matched to a gene: 16. This CDR3 is 19 amino acids long. Germline V CDR1 and CDR2: LGHNA, YSLEER.

In its sample, this clonotype was seen many times. Relative to the germline gene, one junction end is altered; a read error may explain this. The chain recombines TRBV4-3 with TRBJ2-1, with 12 bases that match TRBD2. CDR1 and CDR2 from the germline V gene are LGHNA and YSLEER. The CDR3 runs 15 residues. CDR3 protein: CASSQGLAGYNEQFF. CDR3 nucleotide sequence: TGTGCCAGCAGCCAGGGACTAGCGGGTTACAATGAGCAGTTCTTC.

Points on this clonotype: A much larger clone sits a single nucleotide away, making a read error possible. This chain uses TRBV4-3 with TRBJ2-1; D gene uncertain. Germline CDR1 is LGHNA and CDR2 is YSLEER. The CDR3 extends over 16 amino acids. The CDR3 nucleotides are TGCACCAGCAGCCAAGTCCGGCAGTCTTCCTACAATGAGCAGTTCTTC. It codes for CTSSQVRQSSYNEQFF.

V gene TRBV20-1 combines with J gene TRBJ2-1; 8 bases align to TRBD2. The tail of the sequence fits TRBJ2-7 better, so the J call may be wrong. This CDR3 comprises 16 residues. Per germline, CDR1 DFQATT and CDR2 SNEGSKA (reference sequence). The CDR3 nucleotides are TGCAGTGCCTCCCGCGAGGCTAGCGGGTTCTTTAATGAGCAGTACTTC. Amino acids: CSASREASGFFNEQYF.

This clonotype occurred many times. The gene calls are TRBV2 and TRBJ2-7, with D maybe TRBD1 (6 bases). The ends were cut back, 4 bases at V and 2 bases at J, with 9 bases in the middle. Germline CDR1 is SNHLY and CDR2 is FYNNEI. This CDR3 comprises 13 residues. CDR3 loop: CASSVRGPYEQYF. CDR3 nucleotide sequence: TGTGCCAGCAGTGTCAGGGGACCCTACGAGCAGTACTTC.

J is TRBJ2-1 and V is TRBV7-2; D possibly corresponds to TRBD2 (6 bases). Per the germline V gene, CDR1 is SGHTA and CDR2 is FQGNSA. The CDR3 sequence is 15 residues long. Between the trimmed V and J ends, which lost 2 bases and 10 bases, there was a span of 18 bases. CDR3 amino acids: CASSLIAERTKEQFF. CDR3 nucleotide sequence: TGTGCCAGCAGCTTAATAGCGGAACGAACCAAGGAGCAGTTCTTC.

The chain has TRBV4-1 and TRBJ2-5; 8 positions match TRBD2. J lost 11 bases, V lost 7 bases, and 24 bases had no gene match. The CDR3 length is 17 residues. Germline lookup yields CDR1 MGHRA and CDR2 YSYEKL. The CDR3 bases are TGCGCCAGCAACCTAAGACCCCAAGCGGGGGCAAACAATGAGCAGTACTTC. This sequence encodes CASNLRPQAGANNEQYF.